These 12 T cell receptor beta chains came from one sample sequenced in a study of control samples from healthy donors and cancer patients. Libraries were prepared by immunoSEQ multiplex PCR; TCRdb keeps only in-frame clonotypes and omits some of them. This sample has tens of thousands of clones; 70% to 90% occur once, and the top ten carry 5.7%. Sequenced sample: blood. These receptors originate from a woman aged 45 to 65 in good health.

CDR3 in DNA: TGTGCCAGCAGCTTAGTGGGACAGGGGATCAATGAGCAGTTCTTC. Its protein product is CASSLVGQGINEQFF. This sequence joins TRBV7-9 and TRBJ2-1, with TRBD1 matching over 10 bases. Per germline, CDR1 SEHNR and CDR2 FQNEAQ (reference sequence). This CDR3 is built from 15 residues. With V trimmed by 1 base and J by 6 bases, 3 bases remained unmatched. Together with reference TRBV7-9 and TRBJ2-1, the CDR3 gives the full variable domain: DTGVSQNPRHKITKRGQNVTFRCDPISEHNRLYWYRQTLGQGPEFLTYFQNEAQLEKSRLLSDRFSAERPKGSFSTLEIQRTEQGDSAMYLCASSLVGQGINEQFFGPGTRLTVL.

The table lists this clone with a few counts. The V call is TRBV5-5, the J call TRBJ2-7; 10 bases align to TRBD2. The V gene end was trimmed by 0 bases and the J gene end by 1 base; junction bases not matched to a gene: 1. This CDR3 spans 15 amino acids. In germline, CDR1 is SGHKS, CDR2 YYEKEE (reference sequence). Here the CDR3 DNA reads TGTGCCAGCAGCTTGGGGACTAGCGGATCCTACGAGCAGTACTTC. Amino acids: CASSLGTSGSYEQYF.

This clone came up once. This chain connects TRBV5-4 to TRBJ2-3, with D hard to call. This CDR3 spans 15 amino acids. Germline V gene sequence: CDR1 SGHNT, CDR2 YYREEE (reference sequence). Between the trimmed V and J ends, which lost 0 bases and 1 base, there was a span of 9 bases. The CDR3 protein is CASSLEGPGTDTQYF. The CDR3 DNA follows: TGTGCCAGCAGCTTGGAGGGCCCAGGCACAGATACGCAGTATTTT. Supplemented by reference TRBV5-4 and TRBJ2-3, the full variable domain reads ETGVTQSPTHLIKTRGQQVTLRCSSQSGHNTVSWYQQALGQGPQFIFQYYREEENGRGNFPPRFSGLQFPNYSSELNVNALELDDSALYLCASSLEGPGTDTQYFGPGTRLTVL.

The chain uses TRBV20-1 and TRBJ1-1, with TRBD1 as a possible D gene (6 bases). V lost 5 bases to trimming and J lost 4 bases, with 8 bases between them. Per the germline V gene, CDR1 is DFQATT and CDR2 is SNEGSKA (reference sequence). The CDR3 totals 11 residues. CDR3 coding DNA: TGCAGTGCTTACAGGGTCACTGAAGCTTTCTTT. Translated, it gives CSAYRVTEAFF.

This chain uses TRBV11-2 with TRBJ1-2, with 8 bases matching TRBD1. After removal of 2 bases from V and 8 bases from J, the junction contained 10 bases not matched to a gene. Per the germline V gene, CDR1 is SGHAT and CDR2 is FQNNGV. This CDR3 has 15 amino acids. The CDR3 spells CASSLTGTGPVGYTF. Written as DNA, the CDR3 is TGTGCCAGCAGCTTAACCGGGACAGGACCCGTCGGCTACACCTTC.

V gene TRBV2 combines with J gene TRBJ2-1; D may be TRBD1 (6 bases). This CDR3 spans 15 amino acids. V lost 8 bases to trimming and J lost 5 bases, with 19 bases between them. From germline, CDR1 is SNHLY and CDR2 FYNNEI. CDR3 loop: CASGTDLGAHNEQFF. In nucleotides, the CDR3 is TGTGCCAGCGGGACGGATCTGGGGGCCCACAATGAGCAGTTCTTC.

Comment on this clone: Because the CDR3's place on the DNA is in doubt, the DNA is left out and the CDR3 is given as listed by TCRdb. This rearrangement joins TRBV20-1 to TRBJ2-7. Germline V gives CDR1 DFQATT, CDR2 SNEGSKA (reference sequence). The CDR3 length equals 14 residues, ends included. The CDR3 protein is CSASSGQGVWEQYF.

The V and J genes are TRBV6-5 and TRBJ2-2, with 10 bases fitting TRBD2. With V trimmed by 6 bases and J by 4 bases, 5 bases remained unmatched. The CDR3 is made up of 15 amino acids. Germline values: CDR1 MNHEY, CDR2 SVGAGI. The chain's CDR3 is CASRPLAGITGELFF. CDR3 in DNA: TGTGCCAGCAGACCACTAGCGGGGATCACCGGGGAGCTGTTTTTT.

This chain connects TRBV2 to TRBJ1-4; no definite D call. Trimming took 8 bases from V and 1 from J, leaving 11 bases between them. This CDR3 comprises 14 residues. Per the germline V gene, CDR1 is SNHLY and CDR2 is FYNNEI. The DNA for the CDR3 is TGTGCCAGCGGACCTGGACTAACTAATGAAAAACTGTTTTTT. Its translation: CASGPGLTNEKLFF.

The V call is TRBV2, the J call TRBJ1-5; D is ambiguous. The V gene's germline CDR1 is SNHLY and CDR2 FYNNEI. The CDR3 consists of 13 residues. The V and J ends lost 7 bases and 1 base respectively, with 8 bases between them. This chain's CDR3 is CASNFQSNQPQHF. The CDR3 DNA reads as TGTGCCAGCAATTTTCAGAGCAATCAGCCCCAGCATTTT.

The rearrangement uses TRBV4-1 and TRBJ1-2; TRBD1 agrees at 11 bases. CDR3 length: 15 residues. V lost 3 bases to trimming and J lost 3 bases; unmatched junction nucleotides: 3. Germline lookup yields CDR1 MGHRA and CDR2 YSYEKL. For the CDR3, the DNA is TGCGCCAGCAGCCAGGACAGGGGGCTTGACTATGGCTACACCTTC. Translated, it gives CASSQDRGLDYGYTF.

The V gene is TRBV11-2, the J gene TRBJ2-2; no definite D call. In germline, CDR1 is SGHAT, CDR2 FQNNGV. V dropped 5 bases and J dropped 7 bases, with 17 bases sitting between them. The CDR3 has 15 residues. The CDR3 is CASSPQPLTGGELFF. Here the CDR3 DNA reads TGTGCCAGCAGCCCCCAACCCCTGACTGGCGGGGAGCTGTTTTTT.